This T cell receptor (beta chain) is drawn from a study of clonality assessment in lymphoblastic leukemia listed by TCRdb under 2018. The receptor library was made with PCR. Sequenced on an Illumina MiSeq. TCRdb reanalyzed the raw reads on its own, using fastp at Q25 for trimming and MiXCR for clone calling, and kept in-frame beta chains. Each entry is one CDR3 protein sequence, shown with its most common DNA and genes. The sample yields 400 or so distinct CDR3 sequences; about 32% were counted once. Approximately 18% of the sample comes from the top ten. By its share of the sample, this clonotype is large (0.1 to 1%). No cognate antigen has been identified for it. Base quality data are lacking; no much larger clone is found one base away. The CDR3, from cysteine to phenylalanine, totals 13 residues. CDR3 DNA is the only sequence kept; it has 39 bases, read in frame from the first base. CDR1 and CDR2, per the germline V gene, are SGHTA and FQGNSA. V is reduced by 1 base and J by 5 bases, leaving a spacing of 6 bases between them.

The clonotype comes from a human donor with acute lymphoblastic leukemia. This receptor chain uses TRBV7-2 and TRBJ2-1; 5 matching bases give a weak D call of TRBD1. The DNA sequence is TGTGCCAGCAGCTTAGTAGGGGACAATGAGCAGTTCTTC. Translated, it reads CASSLVGDNEQFF. The full variable domain, with segments outside the CDR3 supplied by the reference TRBV7-2 and TRBJ2-1 proteins, appears as GAGVSQSPSNKVTEKGKDVELRCDPISGHTALYWYRQSLGQGLEFLIYFQGNSAPDKSGLPSDRFSAERTGGSVSTLTIQRTQQEDSAVYLCASSLVGDNEQFFGPGTRLTVL.